This TCR beta chain was captured by sequencing in a study of naive and memory T cell subsets. Four subsets defined by CD45RA and CD27 were sorted after CD3, CD4, CD8 and live/dead staining. Study results and caveats: Over 85% of naive TCR sequences appeared only once after error correction, unlike memory subsets. Gini index rose across naive, CM, EM and EMRA in CD4 and CD8.

The ends were cut back, 4 bases at V and 2 bases at J, with 13 bases in the middle. Per germline, CDR1 KGHDR and CDR2 SFDVKD. This CDR3 spans 15 amino acids. Details on this clonotype: Its antigen remains unknown.

An equimolar mix of two oligonucleotides served as the beta constant-region primer for TRBC1 and TRBC2. The cDNA 3' end received a ligated single-stranded oligonucleotide carrying the SP2 primer and a 12-nucleotide UMI. MiXCR, applied by TCRdb to the UMI-ligation and nested PCR reads, yields one record per CDR3 protein. The data contain 25,000 to 30,000 distinct CDR3 sequences, about 11% of them seen just once; the ten biggest clones take up approximately 17%. This chain connects TRBV24-1 to TRBJ2-5, with D tentatively TRBD2 (6 bases). Input material: effector memory CD4+ T cells from blood. The subset: effector memory, CD45RA- CD27-. The sequence was obtained from a human donor in good health. The CDR3 reads CATSDARAGQETQYF. The CDR3 nucleotides read TGTGCCACCAGTGACGCGAGGGCGGGACAAGAGACCCAGTACTTC.